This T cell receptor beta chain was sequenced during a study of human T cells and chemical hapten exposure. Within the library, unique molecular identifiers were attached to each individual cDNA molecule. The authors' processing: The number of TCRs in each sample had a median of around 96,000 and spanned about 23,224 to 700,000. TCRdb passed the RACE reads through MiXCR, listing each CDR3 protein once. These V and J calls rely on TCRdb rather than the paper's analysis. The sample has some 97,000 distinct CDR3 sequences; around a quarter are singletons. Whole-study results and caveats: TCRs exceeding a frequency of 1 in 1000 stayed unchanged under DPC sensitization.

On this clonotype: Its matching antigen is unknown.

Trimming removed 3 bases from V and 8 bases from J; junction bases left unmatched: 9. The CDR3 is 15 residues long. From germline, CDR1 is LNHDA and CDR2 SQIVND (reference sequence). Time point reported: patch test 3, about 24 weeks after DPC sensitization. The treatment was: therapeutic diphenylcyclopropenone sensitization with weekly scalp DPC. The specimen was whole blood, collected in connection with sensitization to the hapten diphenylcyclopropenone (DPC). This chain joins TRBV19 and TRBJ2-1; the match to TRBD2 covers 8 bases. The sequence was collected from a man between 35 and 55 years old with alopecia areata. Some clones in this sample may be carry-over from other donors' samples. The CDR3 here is CASSISGKPWDEQFF. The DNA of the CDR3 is TGTGCCAGTAGTATTAGCGGGAAGCCGTGGGATGAGCAGTTCTTC. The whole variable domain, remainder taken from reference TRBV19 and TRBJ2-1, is DGGITQSPKYLFRKEGQNVTLSCEQNLNHDAMYWYRQDPGQGLRLIYYSQIVNDFQKGDIAEGYSVSREKKESFPLTVTSAQKNPTAFYLCASSISGKPWDEQFFGPGTRLTVL.